The rows below give T cell receptor beta chains drawn from one sample of a study of shared clonotypes between healthy human individuals. Here immunoSEQ multiplex PCR was the method, and the copy in TCRdb shows in-frame clones only, minus some. The sample lists over 850,000 clones, approximately 80% occurring once. The source material was memory CD4+ T cells from PBMCs. The source is a man in his late teens or twenties in good health. Some clones in this sample may be carry-over from other donors' samples. The conserved cysteine and the conserved F or W are not part of the CDR3 here. Each record gives: clone size, V gene, J gene, CDR3 protein. Rows may omit the clone size; those that give it use once, few, many or a size class.

>NA|TRBV21-1|TRBJ1-1
ASSKATATNTEAF
>many|TRBV6-5|TRBJ1-1
ASSYRAGSVNTEAF
>NA|TRBV7-2|TRBJ2-7
ASSLARDYEQY
>NA|TRBV9|TRBJ1-5
ASSVDDGGNQPQH
>NA|TRBV7-2|TRBJ1-3
ASSGQGAGDTIY
>NA|TRBV7-3|TRBJ2-3
ASSLDGEVKSETDTQY
>NA|TRBV29-1|TRBJ1-2
SVLSGAHNYGYT
>NA|TRBV4-3|TRBJ2-3
ASSTLAGGQPDTQY
>NA|TRBV5-1|TRBJ2-5
ASSRGLAGQETQY
>NA|TRBV28|TRBJ1-2
ASSFGTGGRYT
>many|TRBV18|TRBJ2-7
ASSRGLAGSYEQY
>NA|TRBV2|TRBJ1-2
ASSESRDYGYT
>NA|TRBV6-1|TRBJ1-1
ASSEQGTTEAF
>NA|TRBV5-6|TRBJ1-1
ASSPQGSQNTEAF
>NA|TRBV27|TRBJ2-1
ASMELAGSSYNEQF
>NA|TRBV7-3|TRBJ2-5
ASSPNCFDRQETQY
>NA|TRBV6-6|TRBJ2-7
ASRGTGDTYEQY
>NA|TRBV18|TRBJ2-7
ASSPSGTGEQY
>NA|TRBV18|TRBJ1-1
ASSPNTVMNTEAF
>NA|TRBV10-2|TRBJ2-1
ASSGAGGYNEQF
>NA|TRBV5-1|TRBJ2-1
ASSTGQPYNEQF
>NA|TRBV5-1|TRBJ2-3
ASSLGTSGNQGTQY
>NA|TRBV11-2|TRBJ2-1
ASSLAPRLAASYNEQF
>few|TRBV7-8|TRBJ2-1
ASSSTSGNNEQF
>NA|TRBV5-1|TRBJ2-4
ASSFGPAAKNIQY
>NA|TRBV29-1|TRBJ1-1
SVPPYAGTGGHSRSTEAF
>many|TRBV7-2|TRBJ1-1
ASSQQPNTEAF
>NA|TRBV2|TRBJ2-4
ASSETRDTQY
>NA|TRBV7-9|TRBJ2-7
ASSLVSSGSYEQY
>NA|TRBV9|TRBJ1-5
ASSVTGGRYQPQH
>NA|TRBV4-3|TRBJ2-7
ASSQLYPILGQFVSYEQY
>NA|TRBV15|TRBJ1-4
ATSRGNRGLREKLF
>few|TRBV5-1|TRBJ1-2
ASSLDTSYGYT
>NA|TRBV9|TRBJ2-2
ASSLTSGTNTGELF
>NA|TRBV27|TRBJ1-1
ASTRSGRESRTEAF
>NA|TRBV30|TRBJ1-3
AWSPRSGGSGNTIY
>NA|TRBV5-8|TRBJ1-2
ASSWIQGAVGYT
>once|TRBV7-2|TRBJ2-5
ASSPFGWARETQY
>once|TRBV2|TRBJ2-1
ASRPGQGAGGPYNEQF
>NA|TRBV27|TRBJ1-2
ASSLGAADLNYGYT
>NA|TRBV7-9|TRBJ2-1
ASNSGSVDEQF
>NA|TRBV10-3|TRBJ2-1
AISGSPGTSGRTRNEQF
>NA|TRBV9|TRBJ1-3
ASSGGGGRTSGNTIY
>NA|TRBV5-1|TRBJ2-6
ASSLGGASGANVLT
>NA|TRBV5-1|TRBJ2-1
ASRGTPSSYNEQF
>NA|TRBV5-1|TRBJ2-3
ASSFGQSTDTQY
>NA|TRBV28|TRBJ1-4
ASSLLGGVEKLF
>few|TRBV28|TRBJ1-4
ASSFFRGQAGTNEKLF
>few|TRBV28|TRBJ1-2
ASSSYPWYGYT
>NA|TRBV5-8|TRBJ2-3
ASSSGQGSADTQY
>NA|TRBV28|TRBJ1-2
ASSLAGSGYT
>NA|TRBV6-1|TRBJ1-2
ASSGGLPIGTAYGYT
>NA|TRBV10-3|TRBJ2-7
AIRRDREHEQY
>NA|TRBV15|TRBJ2-2
ATSRGSPGELF
>NA|TRBV27|TRBJ2-3
ASSPGLATDTQY
>few|TRBV9|TRBJ2-3
ASSVDSRSDTQY
>NA|TRBV7-2|TRBJ2-7
ASSAGTSGTYEQY
>NA|TRBV6-1|TRBJ1-3
ASRGGGAIGNTIY
>NA|TRBV7-9|TRBJ1-5
ASSLGPEPQH
>NA|TRBV7-2|TRBJ1-2
ASSPTGPSSNYGYT